Below are 10 T cell receptor beta chains sequenced from a single sample in a study of early T cells in non-severe SARS-CoV-2 infection. TCRdb passed the 5' RACE reads through MiXCR, listing each CDR3 protein once. This table has 40,000 to 45,000 distinct CDR3 sequences, about 6% appearing once. The starting material was whole blood, obtained at baseline. These receptors originate from an adult who was a healthcare worker with PCR-confirmed SARS-CoV-2 infection or an uninfected control (not recorded which).

This clonotype was seen a handful of times. The V call is TRBV7-2, the J call TRBJ2-1; D unclear. The CDR3 has 13 amino acids. V was pared by 1 base and J by 5 bases, with 6 bases between. Germline lookup yields CDR1 SGHTA and CDR2 FQGNSA. The CDR3 reads CASSLGSNNEQFF. CDR3 DNA: TGTGCCAGCAGCTTAGGTTCAAACAATGAGCAGTTCTTC.

The gene calls are TRBV20-1 and TRBJ2-1; possible D gene TRBD2, 7 bases. The CDR3 is 15 amino acids. Germline CDR1 reads DFQATT; CDR2 reads SNEGSKA (reference sequence). V gave up 3 bases and J gave up 5 bases, with 17 bases separating them. CDR3: CSASEGEGPHNEQFF. The CDR3, as DNA: TGCAGTGCTAGTGAGGGGGAGGGCCCCCACAATGAGCAGTTCTTC.

The table lists this clonotype with many counts. This chain joins TRBV12-3 or TRBV12-4 and TRBJ2-5; D is perhaps TRBD1 (5 bases). The CDR3 loop spans 14 amino acids. V dropped 4 bases and J dropped 2 bases, with 11 bases sitting between them. The CDR3 DNA sequence: TGTGCCAGCAGTTGGGGCCGGATGCAAGAGACCCAGTACTTC. The encoded protein is CASSWGRMQETQYF.

This clonotype showed up just a few times. The chain has TRBV2 and TRBJ2-5; TRBD1 aligns across 8 bases. There are 13 residues in the CDR3. Unmatched junction bases numbered 1, after V lost 0 bases and J lost 7 bases. Germline CDR1 reads SNHLY; CDR2 reads FYNNEI. DNA of the CDR3: TGTGCCAGCAGTGAAGCGCAGGGGGCGACCCAGTACTTC. Protein product: CASSEAQGATQYF.

At least ten counts were recorded for this clonotype. The chain is built from TRBV9 and TRBJ2-1, with 9 bases matching TRBD1. Germline CDR1 SGDLS, CDR2 YYNGEE. This CDR3 region has 16 residues. The V and J ends lost 4 bases and 7 bases, in that order; junction bases with no gene match: 12. The CDR3 here is CASSHIPGQGVNEQFF. As DNA, the CDR3 is TGTGCCAGCAGCCACATCCCGGGACAGGGTGTGAATGAGCAGTTCTTC.

The chain couples TRBV7-2 to TRBJ2-5; D not certain. CDR1 and CDR2 from the germline V gene are SGHTA and FQGNSA. Trimming stripped 5 bases from V and 1 base from J, with 11 bases between. The CDR3 contains 14 residues. Here the CDR3 DNA reads TGTGCCAGCAGCCTCCGCCGGACCCAAGAGACCCAGTACTTC. Translating gives CASSLRRTQETQYF.

This clonotype was seen ten or more times. The chain uses TRBV29-1 and TRBJ2-1, with no clear D. V was shortened by 7 bases and J by 6 bases, with 10 bases between the two germline ends. This CDR3 region has 11 residues. Germline CDR1 is SQVTM and CDR2 is ANQGSEA. The CDR3 here is CSAVGGNEQFF. The CDR3 nucleotides are TGCAGCGCTGTGGGCGGCAATGAGCAGTTCTTC.

V gene TRBV7-9 combines with J gene TRBJ1-1; D ambiguous. The CDR3 is 17 amino acids. Germline V CDR1 and CDR2: SEHNR, FQNEAQ (reference sequence). Trimming removed 2 bases at V and 1 base at J, with 17 bases between. CDR3 protein: CASSLSPTWLRNTEAFF. The CDR3 region has the DNA TGTGCCAGCAGCTTAAGCCCCACCTGGCTTAGGAACACTGAAGCTTTCTTT.

This clonotype was counted a few times. This sequence joins TRBV7-2 and TRBJ2-7; 7 bases fit TRBD1. The CDR3 sequence is 15 residues long. Looked up from germline, CDR1 is SGHTA and CDR2 is FQGNSA. V trimming: 6 bases; J trimming: 1 base; junction bases outside the gene matches: 9. CDR3 loop: CASRTAGTVSYEQYF. In DNA form, the CDR3 reads TGTGCCAGCAGAACCGCCGGGACAGTTTCCTACGAGCAGTACTTC.

This clonotype was observed many times. The rearrangement links TRBV9 to TRBJ2-3, with TRBD2 as a possible D gene (5 bases). Germline V gene data show CDR1 as SGDLS and CDR2 as YYNGEE. Trimming pared 0 bases from V and 2 bases from J, leaving 10 bases between. The CDR3 loop spans 15 amino acids. CDR3 residues: CASSVGASPTDTQYF. In DNA form, the CDR3 reads TGTGCCAGCAGCGTAGGGGCTAGCCCCACAGATACGCAGTATTTT.